The 3 T cell receptor beta chains below were found in one sample sequenced in a study of T cell responses to AZD1222 COVID-19 vaccine. Sequencing used immunoSEQ multiplex PCR; TCRdb keeps in-frame clones, though not all of them. The sample consists of under 200,000 clones, 90% to 95% of them appearing once. The sample in question was peripheral blood, obtained 28 days after the second dose of the MenACWY control vaccine. These receptors originate from an adult who received the MenACWY meningococcal vaccine as a control.

The V and J genes are TRBV9 and TRBJ1-1, with 7 bases lining up with TRBD1. V was pared by 4 bases and J by 1 base, with 7 bases of the junction left unmatched. The CDR3 has 15 residues. Germline V gene data show CDR1 as SGDLS and CDR2 as YYNGEE. CDR3 loop: CASSPRTGQNTEAFF. The CDR3 bases are TGTGCCAGCAGCCCGCGGACAGGCCAGAACACTGAAGCTTTCTTT.

V and J are TRBV6-5 and TRBJ1-1; 9 bases match TRBD1. V dropped 6 bases and J dropped 6; count of bases not matched to a gene: 8. CDR3 size: 14 residues. The germline CDR1 and CDR2 sequences are MNHEY and SVGAGI. The CDR3 region has the DNA TGTGCCAGCAGCCCGGGACAGGGTTGGGCTGAAGCTTTCTTT. This codes for CASSPGQGWAEAFF.

The chain joins TRBV27 to TRBJ1-2; the match to TRBD1 covers 8 bases. J was trimmed by 4 bases and V by 0 bases; bases with no gene match: 4. CDR1 MNHEY and CDR2 SMNVEV come from the germline V gene (reference sequence). CDR3 size: 15 residues. This chain's CDR3 is CASSLSRTGSYGYTF. In DNA form, the CDR3 reads TGTGCCAGCAGTTTATCCCGGACAGGGTCCTATGGCTACACCTTC.